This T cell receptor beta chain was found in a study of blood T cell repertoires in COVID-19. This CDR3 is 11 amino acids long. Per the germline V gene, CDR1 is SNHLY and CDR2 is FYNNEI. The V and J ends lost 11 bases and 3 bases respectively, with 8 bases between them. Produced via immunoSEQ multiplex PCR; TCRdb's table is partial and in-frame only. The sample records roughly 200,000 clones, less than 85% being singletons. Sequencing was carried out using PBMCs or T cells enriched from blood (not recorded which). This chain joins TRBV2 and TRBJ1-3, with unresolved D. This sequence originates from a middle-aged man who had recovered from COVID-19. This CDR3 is CARGLGNTIYF. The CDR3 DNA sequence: TGTGCCCGCGGTCTTGGAAACACCATATATTTT.